A single sample is the source of the 22 T cell receptor beta chains below, sequenced in a study of cytomegalovirus exposure and HLA in healthy donors. Both 60 Vbeta primers and 13 Jbeta primers went into the PCR. Sequencing used immunoSEQ multiplex PCR; TCRdb keeps in-frame clones, though not all of them. The data contain 65,000 to 85,000 clones, roughly 85% of them singletons. Sample: PBMCs. These receptors originate from a woman aged 30 to 39 in good health and CMV-seronegative.

This clone was detected a few times. The chain couples TRBV19 to TRBJ1-1; a weak D match, TRBD1 (6 bases). Trimming left V 6 bases short and J 3 bases short, with 14 bases between. CDR3 size: 14 residues. CDR1 LNHDA and CDR2 SQIVND come from the germline V gene (reference sequence). DNA of the CDR3: TGTGCCAGTAGAGGGGGGGTGATGGACACTGAAGCTTTCTTT. It encodes CASRGGVMDTEAFF.

The chain couples TRBV7-9 to TRBJ1-4; the D gene is possibly TRBD1 (6 bases). Trimming removed 3 bases from V and 0 bases from J, with 11 bases in between. CDR1 is SEHNR, CDR2 FQNEAQ, per germline (reference sequence). The CDR3 length is 16 residues. Here the CDR3 DNA reads TGTGCCAGCAGCTTTACAGGGTCTGCAACTAATGAAAAACTGTTTTTT. It is translated as CASSFTGSATNEKLFF.

V gene TRBV6-5 combines with J gene TRBJ2-3, with 8 bases identical to TRBD2. This CDR3 comprises 14 residues. V lost 6 bases, J lost 5 bases, and 7 bases stayed unmatched. Germline V gene sequence: CDR1 MNHEY, CDR2 SVGAGI. The CDR3, as DNA: TGTGCCAGCAGGCGACAGCGGGAGCTAGATACGCAGTATTTT. The encoded protein is CASRRQRELDTQYF.

This clone was seen only once. The chain employs TRBV6-5 and TRBJ1-2, with 7 bases fitting TRBD1. V was clipped by 4 bases and J by 6 bases; unmatched bases: 5. The germline V gene has CDR1 MNHEY and CDR2 SVGAGI. The length of the CDR3 is 13 residues. This chain's CDR3 is CASSFQGVNGYTF. The CDR3 DNA follows: TGTGCCAGCAGTTTCCAGGGGGTGAATGGCTACACCTTC.

The genes are TRBV12-5 and TRBJ1-5; 8 bases line up with TRBD1. Germline assignment: CDR1 LGHNT and CDR2 FRNRAP. Unmatched junction bases numbered 15, after V lost 7 bases and J lost 1 base. The length of the CDR3 is 18 residues. Written as DNA, the CDR3 is TGTGCTAGTGCCGATGGACAGGGTGGTTATCGGAGCAATCAGCCCCAGCATTTT. Its translation: CASADGQGGYRSNQPQHF. The complete variable domain, with remaining parts taken from reference TRBV12-5 and TRBJ1-5, reads DARVTQTPRHKVTEMGQEVTMRCQPILGHNTVFWYRQTMMQGLELLAYFRNRAPLDDSGMPKDRFSAEMPDATLATLKIQPSEPRDSAVYFCASADGQGGYRSNQPQHFGDGTRLSIL.

This clone showed up just a few times. V usage is TRBV4-3 and J usage is TRBJ2-7, with D possibly matching TRBD2 (6 bases). Trimming pared 0 bases from V and 6 bases from J, leaving 15 bases between. CDR1 is LGHNA and CDR2 is YSLEER in the germline V gene. CDR3 length: 15 residues. The CDR3 region is CASSQEEGGSGEQYF. The CDR3 DNA sequence: TGCGCCAGCAGCCAAGAGGAGGGAGGATCGGGCGAGCAGTACTTC.

J is TRBJ2-7 and V is TRBV7-9; 8 nucleotides line up with TRBD1. The ends lost 8 bases at V and 3 bases at J; junction bases unmatched: 6. Germline V CDR1 and CDR2: SEHNR, FQNEAQ (reference sequence). This CDR3 is 13 amino acids long. Here the CDR3 DNA reads TGTGCCAGCCCCCGGACAGGGCTCTACGAGCAGTACTTC. This translates into CASPRTGLYEQYF. Full variable domain (outside the CDR3, taken from reference TRBV7-9 and TRBJ2-7): DTGVSQNPRHKITKRGQNVTFRCDPISEHNRLYWYRQTLGQGPEFLTYFQNEAQLEKSRLLSDRFSAERPKGSFSTLEIQRTEQGDSAMYLCASPRTGLYEQYFGPGTRLTVT.

This chain connects TRBV7-9 to TRBJ2-7; 11 bases agree with TRBD1. Germline values: CDR1 SEHNR, CDR2 FQNEAQ (reference sequence). J was trimmed by 5 bases and V by 6 bases; bases with no gene match: 12. This CDR3 comprises 16 residues. The CDR3 region is CASRQPGQGVSHEQYF. The CDR3 nucleotides are TGTGCCAGCAGGCAACCGGGACAGGGGGTTTCCCACGAGCAGTACTTC. Looking up the rest from reference TRBV7-9 and TRBJ2-7 gives the full variable domain: DTGVSQNPRHKITKRGQNVTFRCDPISEHNRLYWYRQTLGQGPEFLTYFQNEAQLEKSRLLSDRFSAERPKGSFSTLEIQRTEQGDSAMYLCASRQPGQGVSHEQYFGPGTRLTVT.

This chain connects TRBV10-2 to TRBJ2-7; a possible D gene is TRBD2 (5 bases). Trimming took 4 bases from V and 0 from J, leaving 10 bases between them. The germline gives CDR1 WSHSY, CDR2 SAAADI. There are 14 residues in the CDR3. CDR3 nucleotide sequence: TGCGCCAGCAGTGCTAGCAGGCTCTCCTACGAGCAGTACTTC. It is translated as CASSASRLSYEQYF.

J is TRBJ2-1 and V is TRBV15; 7 nucleotides line up with TRBD2. Trimming removed 3 bases from V and 6 bases from J; junction bases left unmatched: 11. The CDR3 covers 16 residues. Germline CDR1 and CDR2: LNHNV and YYDKDF (reference sequence). DNA of the CDR3: TGTGCCACCAGCAGCGAATCCGGGACTAAGGCCAATGAGCAGTTCTTC. Amino acid sequence: CATSSESGTKANEQFF.

With regard to this clone: The junction does not match germline at one end; this may be a read error. The chain has TRBV7-9 and TRBJ2-3; D is possibly TRBD2 (6 bases). The CDR3 covers 12 residues. Looked up from germline, CDR1 is SEHNR and CDR2 is FQNEAQ (reference sequence). The CDR3 protein is CSSSLADFTQYF. Written as DNA, the CDR3 is TGTTCCAGCAGCTTAGCGGACTTCACGCAGTATTTT.

This CDR3 is CASSLGWTGNYEQYF. CDR3 DNA sequence: TGTGCCAGCAGTTTAGGGTGGACAGGTAACTACGAGCAGTACTTC. The V and J genes are TRBV27 and TRBJ2-7, with TRBD1 matching 7 bases. Germline CDR1 reads MNHEY; CDR2 reads SMNVEV (reference sequence). The V gene end was trimmed by 2 bases and the J gene end by 3 bases; junction bases not matched to a gene: 7. The CDR3 extends over 15 amino acids.

The sample holds one count of this clone. This chain connects TRBV2 to TRBJ2-4; 7 bases align to TRBD2. The V segment lost 6 bases and the J segment 9 bases; nucleotides outside the gene matches: 5. Germline values: CDR1 SNHLY, CDR2 FYNNEI. The CDR3 is made up of 12 amino acids. The CDR3 DNA sequence: TGTGCCAGCAGCGGGACTATGGTCATTCAGTACTTC. Its translation: CASSGTMVIQYF.

In DNA form, the CDR3 reads TGTGCCAGTACCGCGGGAGGATCATACGAGCAGTACTTC. As protein: CASTAGGSYEQYF. V is TRBV19 and J is TRBJ2-7, with 8 nucleotides matching TRBD2. V lost 7 bases and J lost 4; bases outside the gene matches: 6. There are 13 residues in the CDR3. Per the germline V gene, CDR1 is LNHDA and CDR2 is SQIVND (reference sequence).

The chain recombines TRBV6-1 with TRBJ2-3; 10 bases fit TRBD1. This CDR3 has 15 amino acids. CDR1 and CDR2 (germline): MNHNS, SASEGT. With 3 bases clipped from V and 3 bases from J, the junction kept 3 bases outside the gene matches. CDR3 region: CASSEGQGRTDTQYF. The CDR3 DNA follows: TGTGCCAGCAGTGAGGGACAGGGGAGGACAGATACGCAGTATTTT.

DNA of the CDR3: TGTGCCAGCAGTACACGGGGACAGGGGGCTAGAAACACCATATATTTT. This sequence encodes CASSTRGQGARNTIYF. This chain joins TRBV7-9 and TRBJ1-3; 12 bases line up with TRBD1. Germline lookup yields CDR1 SEHNR and CDR2 FQNEAQ (reference sequence). Trimming cost V 6 bases and J 5 bases; bases outside gene matches: 8. The CDR3 has 16 amino acids.

J is TRBJ2-7 and V is TRBV7-9, with D possibly matching TRBD1 (6 bases). Germline values: CDR1 SEHNR, CDR2 FQNEAQ (reference sequence). CDR3 length: 13 residues. V dropped 4 bases and J dropped 3 bases, with 10 bases sitting between them. CDR3 region: CASSSTGNYEQYF. Here the CDR3 DNA reads TGTGCCAGCAGCTCGACAGGAAACTACGAGCAGTACTTC.

V and J are TRBV9 and TRBJ1-1, with D maybe TRBD1 (5 bases). CDR1 is SGDLS, CDR2 YYNGEE, per germline. The CDR3 consists of 14 residues. The V end lost 4 bases, the J end lost 2 bases, and 12 bases lay between the germline ends. The CDR3 spells CASSHGGDNTEAFF. The CDR3 nucleotides are TGTGCCAGCAGCCACGGGGGGGATAACACTGAAGCTTTCTTT.

The V call is TRBV5-6, the J call TRBJ1-6; no clear D gene. The ends were cut back, 1 base at V and 4 bases at J, with 6 bases in the middle. The CDR3 runs to 14 residues. Germline V lookup: CDR1 SGHDT, CDR2 YYEEEE. The CDR3 reads CASSLSLYNSPLHF. For the CDR3, the DNA is TGTGCCAGCAGCTTGTCCCTTTATAATTCACCCCTCCACTTT.

This clone was recorded only once. The rearrangement joins TRBV30 to TRBJ1-4, with D perhaps TRBD1 (6 bases). Germline-derived CDR1 and CDR2 are GTSNPN and SVGIG (reference sequence). CDR3 size: 14 residues. V was pared by 5 bases and J by 10 bases, with 20 bases between. DNA of the CDR3: TGTGCCTGGGGGTGGGGCAGGGGAAAAGTAAAACTGTTTTTT. Amino acids: CAWGWGRGKVKLFF.

The rearrangement uses TRBV6-5 and TRBJ1-2; D might be TRBD1 (5 bases). This CDR3 is built from 15 residues. From germline, CDR1 is MNHEY and CDR2 SVGAGI. Trimming took 1 base from V and 6 from J, leaving 15 bases between them. CDR3 residues: CASSYFSTAGNGYTF. CDR3 nucleotide sequence: TGTGCCAGCAGTTACTTTTCGACGGCAGGGAATGGCTACACCTTC.

The V call is TRBV7-8, the J call TRBJ2-5, with 10 bases fitting TRBD2. Matching the DNA end better, TRBJ2-7 makes the J call doubtful. This CDR3 region has 15 residues. Germline CDR1 and CDR2: SGHVS and FQNEAQ. Here the CDR3 reads CASSLASGRNYEQYF. The CDR3, as DNA: TGTGCCAGCAGCTTAGCTAGCGGGAGGAACTACGAGCAGTACTTC.